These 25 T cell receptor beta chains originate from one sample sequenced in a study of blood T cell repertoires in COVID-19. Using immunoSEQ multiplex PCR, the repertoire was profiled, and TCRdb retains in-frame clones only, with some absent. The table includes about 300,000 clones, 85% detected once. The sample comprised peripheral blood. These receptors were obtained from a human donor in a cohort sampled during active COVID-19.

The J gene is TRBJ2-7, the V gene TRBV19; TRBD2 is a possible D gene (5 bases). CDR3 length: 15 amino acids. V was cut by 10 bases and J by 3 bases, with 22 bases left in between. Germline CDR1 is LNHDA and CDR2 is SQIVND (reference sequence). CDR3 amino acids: CATLGKDPPLYEQYF. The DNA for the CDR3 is TGTGCCACCCTCGGGAAGGACCCTCCGCTCTACGAGCAGTACTTC.

For the CDR3, the DNA is TGTGCCAGTAGTATCCAGCGGACGAGCACAGATACGCAGTATTTT. The encoded protein is CASSIQRTSTDTQYF. The chain has TRBV19 and TRBJ2-3; TRBD2 might be the D (5 bases). Germline V gene sequence: CDR1 LNHDA, CDR2 SQIVND (reference sequence). The CDR3 sequence is 15 residues long. V was shortened by 3 bases and J by 0 bases, with 10 bases between the two germline ends.

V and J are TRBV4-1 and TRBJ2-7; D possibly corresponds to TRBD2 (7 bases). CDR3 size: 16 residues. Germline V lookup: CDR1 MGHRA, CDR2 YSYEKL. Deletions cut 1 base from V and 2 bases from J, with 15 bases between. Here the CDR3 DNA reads TGCGCCAGCAGCCAAGGGTTCGCGGGGGCCGCCTACGAGCAGTACTTC. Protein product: CASSQGFAGAAYEQYF.

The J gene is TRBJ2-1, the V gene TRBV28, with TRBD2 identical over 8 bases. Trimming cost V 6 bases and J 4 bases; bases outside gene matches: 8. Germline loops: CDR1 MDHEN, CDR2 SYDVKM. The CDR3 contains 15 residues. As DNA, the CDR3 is TGTGCCAGCAGGGTAGGTGGACTAGCATACAATGAGCAGTTCTTC. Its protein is CASRVGGLAYNEQFF.

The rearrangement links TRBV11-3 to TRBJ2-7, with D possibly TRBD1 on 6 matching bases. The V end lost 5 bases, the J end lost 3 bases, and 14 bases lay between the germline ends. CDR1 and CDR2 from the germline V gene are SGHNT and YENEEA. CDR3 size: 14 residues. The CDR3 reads CASSESGTNYEQYF. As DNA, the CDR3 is TGTGCCAGCAGCGAATCCGGGACAAACTACGAGCAGTACTTC. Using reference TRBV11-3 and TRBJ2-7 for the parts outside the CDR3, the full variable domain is EAGVVQSPRYKIIEKKQPVAFWCNPISGHNTLYWYLQNLGQGPELLIRYENEEAVDDSQLPKDRFSAERLKGVDSTLKIQPAELGDSAVYLCASSESGTNYEQYFGPGTRLTVT.

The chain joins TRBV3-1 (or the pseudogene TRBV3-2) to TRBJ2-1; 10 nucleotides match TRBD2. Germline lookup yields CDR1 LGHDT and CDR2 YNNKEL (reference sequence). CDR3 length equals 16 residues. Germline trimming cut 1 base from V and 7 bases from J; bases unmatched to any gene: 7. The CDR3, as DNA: TGTGCCAGCAGCCAAGGAACCAGCGGGAGGGGTAATGAGCAGTTCTTC. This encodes CASSQGTSGRGNEQFF.

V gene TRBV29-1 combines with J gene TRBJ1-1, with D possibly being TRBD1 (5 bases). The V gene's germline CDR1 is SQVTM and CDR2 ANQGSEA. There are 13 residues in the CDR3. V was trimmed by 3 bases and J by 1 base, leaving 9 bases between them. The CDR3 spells CSVDQGTNTEAFF. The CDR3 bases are TGCAGCGTTGACCAGGGAACGAACACTGAAGCTTTCTTT.

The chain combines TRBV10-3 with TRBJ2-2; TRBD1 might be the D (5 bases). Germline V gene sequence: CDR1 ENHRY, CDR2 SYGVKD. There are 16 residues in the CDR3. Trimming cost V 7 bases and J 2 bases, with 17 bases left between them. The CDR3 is CAIKLGQVTNTGELFF. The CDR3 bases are TGTGCCATCAAGTTGGGGCAGGTGACAAACACCGGGGAGCTGTTTTTT.

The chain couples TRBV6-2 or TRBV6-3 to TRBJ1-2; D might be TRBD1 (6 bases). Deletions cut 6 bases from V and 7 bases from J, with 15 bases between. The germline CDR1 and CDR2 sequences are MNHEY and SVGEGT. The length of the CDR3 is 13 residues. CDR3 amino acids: CASSNRQDGGYTF. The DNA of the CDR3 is TGTGCCAGCAGCAACAGACAGGACGGTGGCTACACCTTC.

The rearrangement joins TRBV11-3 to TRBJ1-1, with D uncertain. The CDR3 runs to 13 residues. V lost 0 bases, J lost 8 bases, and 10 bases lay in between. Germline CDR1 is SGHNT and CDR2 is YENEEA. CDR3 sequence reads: CASSLEGSSEAFF. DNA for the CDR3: TGTGCCAGCAGCTTAGAAGGGAGCAGCGAAGCTTTCTTT.

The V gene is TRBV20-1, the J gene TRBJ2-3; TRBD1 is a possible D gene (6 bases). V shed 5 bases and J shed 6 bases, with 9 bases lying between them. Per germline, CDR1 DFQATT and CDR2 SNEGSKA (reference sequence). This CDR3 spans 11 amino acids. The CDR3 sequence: CSAFTGDTQYF. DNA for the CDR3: TGCAGTGCTTTTACAGGGGATACGCAGTATTTT.

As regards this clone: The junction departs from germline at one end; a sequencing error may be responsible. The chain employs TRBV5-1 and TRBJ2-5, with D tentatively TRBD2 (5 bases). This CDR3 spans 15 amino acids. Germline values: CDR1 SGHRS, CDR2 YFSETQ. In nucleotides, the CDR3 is TGCGCCAGCAGATTGGCGCCGGGATCACAAGAGACCCAGTACTTC. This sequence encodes CASRLAPGSQETQYF.

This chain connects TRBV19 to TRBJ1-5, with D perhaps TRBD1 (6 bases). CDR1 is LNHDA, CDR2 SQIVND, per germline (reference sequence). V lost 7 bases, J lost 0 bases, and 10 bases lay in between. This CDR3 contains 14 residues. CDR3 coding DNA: TGTGCCAGTAAGGGACACTATAGCAATCAGCCCCAGCATTTT. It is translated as CASKGHYSNQPQHF.

Written as DNA, the CDR3 is TGTGCCAGCAGCTCCTGGGTTGTGGGTAGCGGGAGGGCAGAGCAGTTCTTC. This translates into CASSSWVVGSGRAEQFF. The rearrangement uses TRBV11-2 and TRBJ2-1; 11 nucleotides line up with TRBD2. After removal of 4 bases from V and 10 bases from J, the junction contained 15 bases not matched to a gene. The CDR3 is 17 amino acids. Germline assignment: CDR1 SGHAT and CDR2 FQNNGV.

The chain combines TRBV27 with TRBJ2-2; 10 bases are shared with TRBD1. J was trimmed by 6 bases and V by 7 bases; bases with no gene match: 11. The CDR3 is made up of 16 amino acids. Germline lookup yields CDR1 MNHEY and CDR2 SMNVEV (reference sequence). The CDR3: CASKRQGQGRAGELFF. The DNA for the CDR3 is TGTGCCAGCAAAAGGCAGGGACAGGGGCGGGCCGGGGAGCTGTTTTTT.

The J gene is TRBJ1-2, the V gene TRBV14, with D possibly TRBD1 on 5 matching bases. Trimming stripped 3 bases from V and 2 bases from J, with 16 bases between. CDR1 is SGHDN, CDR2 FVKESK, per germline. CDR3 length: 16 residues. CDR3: CASSQEGRTRNYGYTF. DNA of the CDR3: TGTGCCAGCAGCCAGGAAGGACGGACAAGAAACTATGGCTACACCTTC.

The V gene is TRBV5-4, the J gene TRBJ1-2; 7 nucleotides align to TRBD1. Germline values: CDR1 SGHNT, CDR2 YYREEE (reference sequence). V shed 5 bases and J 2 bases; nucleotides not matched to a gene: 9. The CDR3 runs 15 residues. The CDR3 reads CASSRTGALNYGYTF. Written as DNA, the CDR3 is TGTGCCAGCAGTCGCACAGGGGCCCTCAACTATGGCTACACCTTC.

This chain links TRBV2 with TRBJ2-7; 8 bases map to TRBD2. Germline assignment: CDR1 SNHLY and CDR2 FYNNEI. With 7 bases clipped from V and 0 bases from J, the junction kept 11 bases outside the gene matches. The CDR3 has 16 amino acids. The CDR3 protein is CASTPLSGGSSYEQYF. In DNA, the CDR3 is TGTGCCAGCACCCCCCTTTCGGGGGGGAGCTCCTACGAGCAGTACTTC.

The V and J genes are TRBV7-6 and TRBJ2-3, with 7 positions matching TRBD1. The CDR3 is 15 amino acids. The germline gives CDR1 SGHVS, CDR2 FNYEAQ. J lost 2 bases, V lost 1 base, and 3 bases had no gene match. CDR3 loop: CASSLGQGNTDTQYF. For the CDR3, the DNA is TGTGCCAGCAGCTTAGGACAGGGTAACACAGATACGCAGTATTTT.

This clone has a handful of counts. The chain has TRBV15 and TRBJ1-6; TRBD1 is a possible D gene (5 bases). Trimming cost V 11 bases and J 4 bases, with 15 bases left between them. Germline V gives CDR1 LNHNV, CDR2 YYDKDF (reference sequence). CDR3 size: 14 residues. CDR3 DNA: TGTGCCTCGGGGGAGAACCGATATAATTCACCCCTCCACTTT. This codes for CASGENRYNSPLHF.

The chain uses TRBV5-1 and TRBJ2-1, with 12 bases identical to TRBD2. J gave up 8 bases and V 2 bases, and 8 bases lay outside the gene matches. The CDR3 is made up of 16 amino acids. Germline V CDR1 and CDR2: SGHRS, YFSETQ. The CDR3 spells CASSFSLAGGGDEQFF. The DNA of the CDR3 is TGCGCCAGCAGCTTTTCACTAGCGGGAGGTGGCGATGAGCAGTTCTTC.

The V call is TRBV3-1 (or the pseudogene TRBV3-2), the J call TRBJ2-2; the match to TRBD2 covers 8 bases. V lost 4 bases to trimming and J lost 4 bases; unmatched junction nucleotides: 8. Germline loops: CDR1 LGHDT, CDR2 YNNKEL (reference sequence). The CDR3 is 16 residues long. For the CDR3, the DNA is TGTGCCAGCAGCCCCCTCGGACTAGCCGGCACCGGGGAGCTGTTTTTT. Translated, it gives CASSPLGLAGTGELFF.

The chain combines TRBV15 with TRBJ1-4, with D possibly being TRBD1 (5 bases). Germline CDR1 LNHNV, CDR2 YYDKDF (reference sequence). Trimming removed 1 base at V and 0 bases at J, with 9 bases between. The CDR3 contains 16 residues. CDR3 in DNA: TGTGCCACCAGCAGAGTCGGGGGTGCAACTAATGAAAAACTGTTTTTT. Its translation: CATSRVGGATNEKLFF.

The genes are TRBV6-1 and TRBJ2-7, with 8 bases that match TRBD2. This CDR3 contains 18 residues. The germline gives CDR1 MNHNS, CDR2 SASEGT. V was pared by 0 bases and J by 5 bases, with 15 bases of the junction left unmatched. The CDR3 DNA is TGTGCCAGCAGTGAAGCCCTCGGGACTAGTCAAAGAAGAGACGAGCAGTACTTC. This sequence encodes CASSEALGTSQRRDEQYF.

CDR3 nucleotide sequence: TGTGCCAGCAGCCGCCAGACAGGTTACAATGAGCAGTTCTTC. This translates into CASSRQTGYNEQFF. J is TRBJ2-1 and V is TRBV11-3; tentative D call: TRBD1 (6 bases). Germline assignment: CDR1 SGHNT and CDR2 YENEEA. The ends were cut back, 5 bases at V and 4 bases at J, with 12 bases in the middle. The CDR3 has 14 residues.